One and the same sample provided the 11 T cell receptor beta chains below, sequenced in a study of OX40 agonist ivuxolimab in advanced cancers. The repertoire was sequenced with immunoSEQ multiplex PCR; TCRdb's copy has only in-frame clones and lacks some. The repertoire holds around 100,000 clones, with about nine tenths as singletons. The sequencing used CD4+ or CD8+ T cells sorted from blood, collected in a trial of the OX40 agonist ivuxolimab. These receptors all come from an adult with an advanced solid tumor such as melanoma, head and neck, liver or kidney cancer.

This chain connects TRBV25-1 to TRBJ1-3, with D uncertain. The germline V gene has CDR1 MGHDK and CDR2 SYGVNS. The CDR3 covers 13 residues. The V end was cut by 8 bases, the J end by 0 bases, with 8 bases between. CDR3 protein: CASVTSSGNTIYF. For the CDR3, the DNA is TGTGCCAGCGTAACGAGCTCTGGAAACACCATATATTTT.

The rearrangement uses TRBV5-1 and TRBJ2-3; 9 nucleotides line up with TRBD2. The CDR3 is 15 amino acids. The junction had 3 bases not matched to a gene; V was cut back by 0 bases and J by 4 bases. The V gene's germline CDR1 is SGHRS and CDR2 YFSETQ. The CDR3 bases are TGCGCCAGCAGCTTGGTTGCGGGAGGGCCAGATACGCAGTATTTT. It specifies CASSLVAGGPDTQYF.

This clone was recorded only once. Here the CDR3 reads CASSNSGANVLTF. CDR3 nucleotides: TGTGCCAGCAGTAACTCTGGGGCCAACGTCCTGACTTTC. The V call is TRBV27, the J call TRBJ2-6, with D unresolved. Trimming pared 5 bases from V and 0 bases from J, leaving 2 bases between. The CDR3 runs to 13 residues. Germline V gene data show CDR1 as MNHEY and CDR2 as SMNVEV (reference sequence). The entire variable domain, with the rest obtained from reference TRBV27 and TRBJ2-6, is as follows: EAQVTQNPRYLITVTGKKLTVTCSQNMNHEYMSWYRQDPGLGLRQIYYSMNVEVTDKGDVPEGYKVSRKEKRNFPLILESPSPNQTSLYFCASSNSGANVLTFGAGSRLTVL.

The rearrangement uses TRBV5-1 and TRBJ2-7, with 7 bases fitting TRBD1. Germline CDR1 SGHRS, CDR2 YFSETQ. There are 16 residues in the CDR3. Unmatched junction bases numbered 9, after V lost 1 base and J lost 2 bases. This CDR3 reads CASSLNGQDDAYEQYF. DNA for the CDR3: TGCGCCAGCAGCTTGAACGGACAGGACGACGCCTACGAGCAGTACTTC.

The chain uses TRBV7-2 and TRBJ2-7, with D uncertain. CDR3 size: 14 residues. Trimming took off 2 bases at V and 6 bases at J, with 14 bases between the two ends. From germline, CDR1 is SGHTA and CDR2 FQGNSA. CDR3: CASSLNLPGSEQYF. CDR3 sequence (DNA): TGTGCCAGCAGCTTAAATCTTCCAGGCTCCGAGCAGTACTTC.

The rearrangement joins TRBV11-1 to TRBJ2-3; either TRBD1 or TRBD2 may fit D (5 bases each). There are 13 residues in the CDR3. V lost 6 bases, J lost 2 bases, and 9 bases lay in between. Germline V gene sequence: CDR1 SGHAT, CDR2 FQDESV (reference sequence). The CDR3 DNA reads TGTGCCAGCAGTTGGGGGAACACAGATACGCAGTATTTT. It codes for CASSWGNTDTQYF.

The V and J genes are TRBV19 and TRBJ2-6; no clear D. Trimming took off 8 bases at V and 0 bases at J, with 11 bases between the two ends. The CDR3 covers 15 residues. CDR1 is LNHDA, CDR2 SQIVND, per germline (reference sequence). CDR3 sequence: CASSEFSSGANVLTF. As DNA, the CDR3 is TGTGCCAGTTCCGAGTTTAGCTCTGGGGCCAACGTCCTGACTTTC.

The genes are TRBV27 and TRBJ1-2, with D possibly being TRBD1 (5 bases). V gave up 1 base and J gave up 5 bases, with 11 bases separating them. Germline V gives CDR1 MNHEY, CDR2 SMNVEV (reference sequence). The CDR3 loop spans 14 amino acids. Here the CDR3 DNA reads TGTGCCAGCAGTTTATTAGCCAGGGATTATGGCTACACCTTC. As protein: CASSLLARDYGYTF.

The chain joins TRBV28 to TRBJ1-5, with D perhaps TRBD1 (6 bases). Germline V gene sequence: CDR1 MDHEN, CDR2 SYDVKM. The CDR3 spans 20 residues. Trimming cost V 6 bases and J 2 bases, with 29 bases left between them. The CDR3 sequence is CASSPGTRKGWIGGNQPQHF. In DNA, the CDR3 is TGTGCCAGCAGCCCCGGGACAAGGAAAGGCTGGATTGGAGGCAATCAGCCCCAGCATTTT.

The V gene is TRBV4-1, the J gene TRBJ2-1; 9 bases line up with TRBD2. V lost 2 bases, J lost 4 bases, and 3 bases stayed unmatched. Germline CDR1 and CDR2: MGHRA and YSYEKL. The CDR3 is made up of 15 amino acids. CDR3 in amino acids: CASSQLAGPYNEQFF. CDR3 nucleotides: TGCGCCAGCAGCCAACTAGCGGGGCCTTACAATGAGCAGTTCTTC.

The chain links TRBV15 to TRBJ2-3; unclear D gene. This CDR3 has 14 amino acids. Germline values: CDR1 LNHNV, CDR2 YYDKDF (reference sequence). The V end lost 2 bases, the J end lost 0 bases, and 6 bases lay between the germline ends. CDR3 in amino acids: CATSRQVSTDTQYF. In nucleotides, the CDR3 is TGTGCCACCAGCAGACAGGTTAGCACAGATACGCAGTATTTT.